The 9 T cell receptor beta chains reported below all come from one sample, sequenced in a study of T-cell memory formation after mild COVID-19. TCRdb reprocessed the 5' RACE reads via MiXCR and lists one record per CDR3 protein. Among roughly 510,000 distinct CDR3 sequences, 17% were seen once, and the ten largest hold just over 8%. The sequenced material came from PBMCs or a T cell subset sorted from them (not recorded which). The source is an adult woman who had mild COVID-19 (a few samples of this study predate the infection). Cell type and time point are not known.

This clonotype was counted many times. V usage is TRBV19 and J usage is TRBJ2-1; D not certain. CDR1 is LNHDA and CDR2 is SQIVND in the germline V gene (reference sequence). The V end lost 3 bases, the J end lost 14 bases, and 17 bases lay between the germline ends. CDR3 length equals 13 residues. CDR3 coding DNA: TGTGCCAGTAGTATCCAAGGTCGAAGAGAAGAGTTCTTC. Translating it yields CASSIQGRREEFF.

The chain couples TRBV4-3 to TRBJ2-3; the D is unclear. In germline, CDR1 is LGHNA, CDR2 YSLEER. Trimming shortened V by 4 bases and J by 5 bases, and 10 bases separated the two germline ends. The CDR3 sequence is 13 residues long. The CDR3 DNA reads TGCGCCAGCAGCCCCCGGACCCAAGATACGCAGTATTTT. Its protein product is CASSPRTQDTQYF.

This clonotype was seen a handful of times. The chain uses TRBV27 and TRBJ2-7; D not resolved. The germline CDR1 and CDR2 sequences are MNHEY and SMNVEV (reference sequence). The CDR3 extends over 13 amino acids. V gave up 0 bases and J gave up 5 bases, with 8 bases separating them. Here the CDR3 reads CASSLSSFHEQYF. CDR3 nucleotide sequence: TGTGCCAGCAGTTTATCGTCTTTCCACGAGCAGTACTTC.

The chain combines TRBV7-2 with TRBJ2-5; 10 positions match TRBD1. The CDR3 sequence is 15 residues long. Germline CDR1 SGHTA, CDR2 FQGNSA. Trimming at V came to 4 bases and at J to 5 bases, leaving 7 bases not matched to a gene. CDR3 protein: CASSSGTGVLETQYF. CDR3 in DNA: TGTGCCAGCAGCTCAGGGACAGGGGTTCTGGAGACCCAGTACTTC.

The chain couples TRBV7-8 to TRBJ2-2, with 10 bases aligning to TRBD2. The V gene end was trimmed by 4 bases and the J gene end by 6 bases; junction bases not matched to a gene: 8. CDR1 and CDR2 from the germline V gene are SGHVS and FQNEAQ. The length of the CDR3 is 16 residues. The CDR3 bases are TGTGCCAGCAGCTATCCTAGCGGGAGAATGTCCGGGGAGCTGTTTTTT. Protein: CASSYPSGRMSGELFF.

A word on this clonotype: A read error may produce the germline difference seen at one junction end. J is TRBJ1-4 and V is TRBV5-1; tentative D call: TRBD1 (6 bases). Germline loops: CDR1 SGHRS, CDR2 YFSETQ. The CDR3 totals 15 residues. The DNA for the CDR3 is TGCGCCAGCAGCTTGGGGACAGCTACTAGTGAAAAACTGTTTTTT. Translated: CASSLGTATSEKLFF.

This clonotype appeared many times. The chain employs TRBV7-2 and TRBJ2-1; perhaps TRBD2 as D (7 bases). V shed 3 bases and J shed 9 bases, with 21 bases lying between them. The CDR3 is 16 residues long. CDR1 SGHTA and CDR2 FQGNSA come from the germline V gene. CDR3 coding DNA: TGTGCCAGCAGCTTCCTGGCTAGCGGAGGGGGAGGTGAGCAGTTCTTC. This encodes CASSFLASGGGGEQFF.

This clonotype was found many times. The chain has TRBV4-1 and TRBJ2-3; D not certain. The V end was cut by 1 base, the J end by 4 bases, with 12 bases between. The CDR3 length is 15 residues. Germline loops: CDR1 MGHRA, CDR2 YSYEKL. The CDR3 is CASSQVNPSPDTQYF. In nucleotides, the CDR3 is TGCGCCAGCAGCCAAGTGAATCCGAGCCCAGATACGCAGTATTTT.

The chain uses TRBV20-1 and TRBJ2-3; D not resolved. Trimming removed 3 bases from V and 5 bases from J, with 33 bases in between. The CDR3 covers 20 residues. Per the germline V gene, CDR1 is DFQATT and CDR2 is SNEGSKA (reference sequence). The CDR3: CSASPEDLTGLTLSKDTQYF. CDR3 nucleotides: TGCAGTGCTAGTCCTGAGGACCTAACGGGCCTTACCCTGTCGAAAGATACGCAGTATTTT.